This TCR beta chain comes out of a study of T cells in Graves' hyperthyroidism and ophthalmopathy. Background on the study: The authors collected peripheral blood at initial diagnosis, before any treatment.

Only a few counts were recorded for this clonotype. One junction end disagrees with the germline gene, perhaps due to a read error. The V gene's germline CDR1 is SGHTA and CDR2 FQGNSA. The CDR3 contains 15 residues. Amplification targeted TCR beta CDR3 regions from RNA transcripts. The primer set for the first-round RT-PCR of the TCR CDR3 was HTBI. One entry per CDR3 protein, called by TCRdb with MiXCR from the multiplex PCR reads. The sample lists about 200,000 distinct CDR3 sequences; about 17% were seen once. Hyperthyroidism in the patients, aged 18 to 65, was newly diagnosed and under 2 months in duration.

The material sequenced was blood. The source is a woman aged 50 to 65 with Graves' hyperthyroidism. This sequence joins TRBV7-2 and TRBJ2-4, with D tentatively TRBD2 (6 bases). CDR3 in amino acids: CASSLGGWAKNIRYF. The CDR3, as DNA: TGTGCCAGCAGCTTGGGGGGATGGGCCAAAAACATTCGGTACTTC.